This T cell receptor beta chain was recorded in a study of siplizumab effects on memory and regulatory T cells. TCRdb's copy holds only in-frame clones and misses some; the assay was immunoSEQ multiplex PCR. The sample lists more than 85,000 clones, 92% occurring once. Trimming cost V 4 bases and J 2 bases, with 18 bases left between them. This CDR3 contains 16 residues. Germline V gene lookup returns CDR1 SGHNT and CDR2 YYREEE (reference sequence). This clone was detected only once. The genes are TRBV5-4 and TRBJ1-2, with D tentatively TRBD1 (6 bases). This receptor was identified in a human donor in good health. The sequencing sample was made of Tregs sorted from blood. CDR3 in DNA: TGTGCCAGCAGCCAGATTTTACAGGGAGGGAACTATGGCTACACCTTC. Its protein product is CASSQILQGGNYGYTF. Combining the CDR3 with reference TRBV5-4 and TRBJ1-2 gives the whole variable domain ETGVTQSPTHLIKTRGQQVTLRCSSQSGHNTVSWYQQALGQGPQFIFQYYREEENGRGNFPPRFSGLQFPNYSSELNVNALELDDSALYLCASSQILQGGNYGYTFGSGTRLTVV.